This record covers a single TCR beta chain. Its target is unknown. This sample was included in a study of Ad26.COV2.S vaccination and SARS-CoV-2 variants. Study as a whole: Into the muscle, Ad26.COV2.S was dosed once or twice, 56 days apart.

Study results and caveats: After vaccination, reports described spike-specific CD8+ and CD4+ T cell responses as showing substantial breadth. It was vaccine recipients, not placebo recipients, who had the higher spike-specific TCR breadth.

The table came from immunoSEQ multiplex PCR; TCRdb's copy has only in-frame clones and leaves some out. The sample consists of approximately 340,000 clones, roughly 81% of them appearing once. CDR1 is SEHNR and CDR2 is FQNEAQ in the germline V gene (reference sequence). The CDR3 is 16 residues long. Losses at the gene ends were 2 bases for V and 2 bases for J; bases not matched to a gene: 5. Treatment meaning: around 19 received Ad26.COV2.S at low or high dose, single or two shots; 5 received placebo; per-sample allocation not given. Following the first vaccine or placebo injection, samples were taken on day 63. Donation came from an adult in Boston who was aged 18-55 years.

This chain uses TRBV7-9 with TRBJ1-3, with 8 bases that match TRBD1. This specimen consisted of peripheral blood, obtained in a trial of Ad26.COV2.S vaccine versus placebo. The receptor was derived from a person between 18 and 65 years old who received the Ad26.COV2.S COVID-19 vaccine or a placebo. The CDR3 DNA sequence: TGTGCCAGCAGCTTACGTCCAGGGGGCGCTGGAAACACCATATATTTT. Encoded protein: CASSLRPGGAGNTIYF.